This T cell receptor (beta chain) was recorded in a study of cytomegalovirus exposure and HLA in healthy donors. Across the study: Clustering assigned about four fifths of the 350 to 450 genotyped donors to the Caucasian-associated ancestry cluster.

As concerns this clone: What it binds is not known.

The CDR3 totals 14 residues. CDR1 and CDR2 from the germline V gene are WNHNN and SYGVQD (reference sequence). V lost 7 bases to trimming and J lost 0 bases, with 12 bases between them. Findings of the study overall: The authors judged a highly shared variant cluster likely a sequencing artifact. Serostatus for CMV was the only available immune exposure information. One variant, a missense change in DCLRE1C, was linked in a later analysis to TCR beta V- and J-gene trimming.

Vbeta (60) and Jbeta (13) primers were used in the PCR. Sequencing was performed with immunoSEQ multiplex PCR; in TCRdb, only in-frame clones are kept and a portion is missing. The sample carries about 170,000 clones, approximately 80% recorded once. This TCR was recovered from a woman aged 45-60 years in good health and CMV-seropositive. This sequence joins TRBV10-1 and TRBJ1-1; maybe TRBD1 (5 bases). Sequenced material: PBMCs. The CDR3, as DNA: TGCGCCAGCAAGGCTGGACATTTGAACACTGAAGCTTTCTTT. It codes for CASKAGHLNTEAFF.